This T cell receptor (beta chain) was sequenced in a study of naive and memory T cell subsets. Findings of the study overall: This RNA-based method may be sensitive to activation-related transcript changes.

The library had UMIs added by 3' ligation of an oligonucleotide to TCR cDNA. Whole blood, around 2.5 ml, came from adult healthy volunteers. Reverse transcription used DNase-treated unsorted total RNA, aiming for roughly 1 to 1,100 ng. Amplification of ligated cDNA took four PCR rounds with SP2 and nested alpha and beta constant primers. Blood and skin TCR RNA was reverse transcribed with alpha and beta constant primers. TCRdb itself ran the 5' RACE reads through MiXCR, one entry per CDR3 protein. The table includes roughly 48,000 distinct CDR3 sequences, 4.7% detected once. This clonotype was observed at least ten times. Antigen: not known. The CDR3 has 20 residues. Per the germline V gene, CDR1 is SEHNR and CDR2 is FQNEAQ (reference sequence). After removal of 5 bases from V and 0 bases from J, the junction contained 13 bases not matched to a gene.

The origin of this receptor is a female donor in good health. The chain uses TRBV7-9 and TRBJ2-1; TRBD2 matches at 13 bases. CDR3 amino acids: CASSETSGRRVYSSYNEQFF. The CDR3 DNA sequence: TGTGCCAGCAGCGAGACTAGCGGGAGGAGGGTATACAGCTCCTACAATGAGCAGTTCTTC.